Following are 29 T cell receptor beta chains from one sample sequenced in a study of PD-L1 blockade in urothelial cancer. Method: immunoSEQ multiplex PCR; TCRdb's copy keeps in-frame clones and lacks some. The table includes around 130,000 clones, roughly 83% detected once. This sample's time point: pretreatment peripheral blood. The material was PBMCs, obtained around atezolizumab (anti-PD-L1) treatment. These receptors were taken from a man aged 45-60 years with urothelial cancer.

The genes are TRBV7-3 and TRBJ2-2; TRBD1 aligns across 7 bases. The CDR3 has 15 residues. Germline V CDR1 and CDR2: SGHTA, FQGTGA. With 9 bases clipped from V and 0 bases from J, the junction kept 7 bases outside the gene matches. The CDR3 DNA sequence: TGTGCCAGTGGGAGACAGGGATCGAACACCGGGGAGCTGTTTTTT. Protein: CASGRQGSNTGELFF. The full variable domain, with the rest looked up from reference TRBV7-3 and TRBJ2-2, is GAGVSQTPSNKVTEKGKYVELRCDPISGHTALYWYRQSLGQGPEFLIYFQGTGAADDSGLPNDRFFAVRPEGSVSTLKIQRTERGDSAVYLCASGRQGSNTGELFFGEGSRLTVL.

The chain has TRBV11-2 and TRBJ1-1; maybe TRBD1 (6 bases). The germline gives CDR1 SGHAT, CDR2 FQNNGV. With 5 bases removed from V and 4 bases from J, the gap between germline ends came to 17 bases. The CDR3 length is 15 residues. The CDR3 region has the DNA TGTGCCAGCAGCAAAAACAGGGTAATGGGCACTGAAGCTTTCTTT. Translating it yields CASSKNRVMGTEAFF.

This chain connects TRBV5-1 to TRBJ1-5; 9 bases are shared with TRBD1. The junction had 8 bases not matched to a gene; V was cut back by 5 bases and J by 5 bases. Germline CDR1 reads SGHRS; CDR2 reads YFSETQ. This CDR3 spans 15 amino acids. CDR3: CASRLGQGTYQPQHF. The DNA of the CDR3 is TGCGCCAGCAGACTCGGACAGGGGACCTATCAGCCCCAGCATTTT.

The chain employs TRBV5-4 and TRBJ1-2, with D perhaps TRBD1 (6 bases). Trimming pared 3 bases from V and 0 bases from J, leaving 12 bases between. The CDR3 runs 15 residues. Germline-derived CDR1 and CDR2 are SGHNT and YYREEE (reference sequence). CDR3 sequence reads: CASSSGQRTNYGYTF. The CDR3 DNA follows: TGTGCCAGCAGCTCTGGACAGAGGACTAACTATGGCTACACCTTC.

The chain recombines TRBV5-1 with TRBJ1-2, with D uncertain. The V end was cut by 2 bases, the J end by 5 bases, with 19 bases between. Germline CDR1 and CDR2: SGHRS and YFSETQ. CDR3 size: 16 residues. DNA of the CDR3: TGCGCCAGCAGCTTACGGACGTCGAATGAGGGATATGGCTACACCTTC. Amino acids: CASSLRTSNEGYGYTF.

The chain links TRBV19 to TRBJ2-5, with 8 bases fitting TRBD2. This CDR3 comprises 16 residues. Per the germline V gene, CDR1 is LNHDA and CDR2 is SQIVND (reference sequence). V was clipped by 3 bases and J by 0 bases; unmatched bases: 6. The CDR3 region is CASSIGGGTYQETQYF. As DNA, the CDR3 is TGTGCCAGTAGTATCGGGGGGGGGACGTACCAAGAGACCCAGTACTTC. Full variable domain (rest looked up from reference TRBV19 and TRBJ2-5): DGGITQSPKYLFRKEGQNVTLSCEQNLNHDAMYWYRQDPGQGLRLIYYSQIVNDFQKGDIAEGYSVSREKKESFPLTVTSAQKNPTAFYLCASSIGGGTYQETQYFGPGTRLLVL.

The chain joins TRBV11-3 to TRBJ1-6; D is unresolved. The length of the CDR3 is 13 residues. The germline CDR1 and CDR2 sequences are SGHNT and YENEEA. With 1 base removed from V and 6 bases from J, the gap between germline ends came to 4 bases. CDR3 DNA: TGTGCCAGCAGCTTAGTCGGTAATTCACCCCTCCACTTT. It specifies CASSLVGNSPLHF.

J is TRBJ2-7 and V is TRBV2; D is possibly TRBD2 (7 bases). CDR1 SNHLY and CDR2 FYNNEI come from the germline V gene. This CDR3 contains 13 residues. Trimming removed 8 bases from V and 9 bases from J, with 20 bases in between. CDR3 region: CASGRGRATRQYF. The DNA for the CDR3 is TGTGCCAGCGGGCGGGGGCGAGCTACGAGGCAGTACTTC.

The J gene is TRBJ2-1, the V gene TRBV19, with D perhaps matching TRBD2 (6 bases). The length of the CDR3 is 12 residues. Trimming removed 10 bases from V and 7 bases from J, with 14 bases in between. Germline V gene data show CDR1 as LNHDA and CDR2 as SQIVND (reference sequence). DNA of the CDR3: TGTGCCACCCGGGACTTTCCAAATGAGCAGTTCTTC. Amino acid sequence: CATRDFPNEQFF. Complete variable domain (other parts from reference TRBV19 and TRBJ2-1): DGGITQSPKYLFRKEGQNVTLSCEQNLNHDAMYWYRQDPGQGLRLIYYSQIVNDFQKGDIAEGYSVSREKKESFPLTVTSAQKNPTAFYLCATRDFPNEQFFGPGTRLTVL.

This clone was counted a few times. The rearrangement joins TRBV7-9 to TRBJ1-5; 10 nucleotides align to TRBD1. Germline loops: CDR1 SEHNR, CDR2 FQNEAQ (reference sequence). The CDR3 runs 17 residues. The ends lost 1 base at V and 2 bases at J; junction bases unmatched: 5. CDR3 amino acids: CASSLGQGAGGNQPQHF. The CDR3 bases are TGTGCCAGCAGCTTAGGACAGGGGGCTGGCGGCAATCAGCCCCAGCATTTT.

The rearrangement links TRBV4-1 to TRBJ1-1; maybe TRBD1 (5 bases). The V gene lost 1 base and the J gene lost 4 bases, with 7 bases spanning the gap. Germline V gives CDR1 MGHRA, CDR2 YSYEKL. The CDR3 sequence is 13 residues long. The CDR3 DNA reads TGCGCCAGCAGCCAAGGACAGTCCACTGAAGCTTTCTTT. It encodes CASSQGQSTEAFF.

V usage is TRBV6-6 and J usage is TRBJ2-3; 7 bases map to TRBD1. CDR1 MNHNY and CDR2 SVGAGI come from the germline V gene (reference sequence). The CDR3 consists of 14 residues. V lost 9 bases, J lost 1 base, and 7 bases stayed unmatched. The CDR3 sequence is CASVDRAGTDTQYF. CDR3 DNA sequence: TGTGCCAGTGTCGACAGGGCTGGCACAGATACGCAGTATTTT.

The CDR3 DNA reads as TGCGCCAGCAGCACGGGACAGTGGGCAGCCAAAAACATTCAGTACTTC. The encoded protein is CASSTGQWAAKNIQYF. This rearrangement joins TRBV5-1 to TRBJ2-4, with TRBD1 matching over 7 bases. The CDR3 spans 16 residues. Trimming removed 4 bases from V and 0 bases from J; junction bases left unmatched: 7. Looked up from germline, CDR1 is SGHRS and CDR2 is YFSETQ. The full variable domain, rest sourced from reference TRBV5-1 and TRBJ2-4, is KAGVTQTPRYLIKTRGQQVTLSCSPISGHRSVSWYQQTPGQGLQFLFEYFSETQRNKGNFPGRFSGRQFSNSRSEMNVSTLELGDSALYLCASSTGQWAAKNIQYFGAGTRLSVL.

The chain employs TRBV7-9 and TRBJ2-1, with 10 bases fitting TRBD2. J gave up 0 bases and V 1 base, and 3 bases lay outside the gene matches. Germline V gives CDR1 SEHNR, CDR2 FQNEAQ (reference sequence). The CDR3 covers 17 residues. The CDR3 is CASSLGLAGSSYNEQFF. For the CDR3, the DNA is TGTGCCAGCAGCTTAGGACTAGCGGGTAGCTCCTACAATGAGCAGTTCTTC.

The chain couples TRBV7-2 to TRBJ2-7, with 9 bases identical to TRBD2. J was trimmed by 6 bases and V by 0 bases; bases with no gene match: 3. CDR1 and CDR2 from the germline V gene are SGHTA and FQGNSA. The CDR3 consists of 14 residues. The CDR3 DNA is TGTGCCAGCAGCTTAGCGCGGGAGGGTCCCGAGCAGTACTTC. This gives the protein CASSLAREGPEQYF.

The V call is TRBV7-8, the J call TRBJ1-1, with a tentative D call TRBD1 (5 bases). Germline CDR1 is SGHVS and CDR2 is FQNEAQ. The germline V and J ends were trimmed by 10 bases and 2 bases, with 14 bases remaining between them. The CDR3 contains 13 residues. The CDR3 reads CATLGRVNTEAFF. In nucleotides, the CDR3 is TGTGCCACCCTCGGCAGGGTTAACACTGAAGCTTTCTTT.

This chain uses TRBV28 with TRBJ1-5; 9 positions agree with TRBD1. This CDR3 is built from 15 residues. The germline gives CDR1 MDHEN, CDR2 SYDVKM. With 6 bases clipped from V and 2 bases from J, the junction kept 5 bases outside the gene matches. Written as DNA, the CDR3 is TGTGCCAGCAGGGGGACAGGGTCGGGCAATCAGCCCCAGCATTTT. Translation: CASRGTGSGNQPQHF.

The J gene is TRBJ2-1, the V gene TRBV10-2; 10 bases match TRBD2. Germline trimming cut 4 bases from V and 10 bases from J; bases unmatched to any gene: 4. In germline, CDR1 is WSHSY, CDR2 SAAADI. The CDR3 is 13 amino acids. The CDR3 sequence is CASSVLAGVEQFF. Here the CDR3 DNA reads TGCGCCAGCAGTGTGCTAGCGGGAGTAGAGCAGTTCTTC.

The rearrangement uses TRBV18 and TRBJ1-2; D is ambiguous. The CDR3 consists of 12 residues. Germline values: CDR1 KGHSH, CDR2 LQKENI. The V and J ends lost 0 bases and 8 bases respectively, with 7 bases between them. Here the CDR3 DNA reads TGTGCCAGCTCACCACCGGGGAGGGGCTACACCTTC. It encodes CASSPPGRGYTF.

V usage is TRBV15 and J usage is TRBJ2-2; tentatively, D is TRBD2 (5 bases). V gave up 3 bases and J gave up 1 base, with 12 bases separating them. CDR1 and CDR2 (germline): LNHNV, YYDKDF (reference sequence). There are 16 residues in the CDR3. CDR3 amino acids: CATSSGAVLNTGELFF. The CDR3 bases are TGTGCCACCAGCAGCGGAGCGGTACTGAACACCGGGGAGCTGTTTTTT.

J is TRBJ2-7 and V is TRBV6-5; no reliable D call. The CDR3 sequence is 13 residues long. Germline assignment: CDR1 MNHEY and CDR2 SVGAGI. The germline V and J ends were trimmed by 6 bases and 0 bases, with 9 bases remaining between them. The CDR3 bases are TGTGCCAGCAGCCTAAGTGACTCCTACGAGCAGTACTTC. As protein: CASSLSDSYEQYF.

This chain links TRBV5-1 with TRBJ2-7; D call uncertain. V was shortened by 5 bases and J by 0 bases, with 12 bases between the two germline ends. This CDR3 contains 14 residues. CDR1 is SGHRS, CDR2 YFSETQ, per germline. The CDR3 loop reads CASRRTEISYEQYF. As DNA, the CDR3 is TGCGCCAGCAGAAGAACAGAGATCTCCTACGAGCAGTACTTC.

The V and J genes are TRBV28 and TRBJ2-1; 12 bases are a match to TRBD2. CDR3 length: 18 residues. Germline lookup yields CDR1 MDHEN and CDR2 SYDVKM. The V gene end was trimmed by 1 base and the J gene end by 7 bases; junction bases not matched to a gene: 11. CDR3 in DNA: TGTGCCAGCAGTTTATCCCCCCTGACTAGCGGGAGAGGGAATGAGCAGTTCTTC. The encoded protein is CASSLSPLTSGRGNEQFF. Full variable domain (missing parts from reference TRBV28 and TRBJ2-1): DVKVTQSSRYLVKRTGEKVFLECVQDMDHENMFWYRQDPGLGLRLIYFSYDVKMKEKGDIPEGYSVSREKKERFSLILESASTNQTSMYLCASSLSPLTSGRGNEQFFGPGTRLTVL.

The CDR3 DNA is TGTGCCAGCAGCCTCGGGACACAGTACGAGCAGTACTTC. It yields the protein CASSLGTQYEQYF. This sequence joins TRBV5-6 and TRBJ2-7, with a possible D match to TRBD1 (6 bases). V was clipped by 4 bases and J by 4 bases, with 12 bases between them. Germline values: CDR1 SGHDT, CDR2 YYEEEE. The CDR3 sequence is 13 residues long.

The chain employs TRBV6-1 and TRBJ1-1; TRBD1 matches at 9 bases. The V gene end was trimmed by 7 bases and the J gene end by 4 bases; junction bases not matched to a gene: 10. From germline, CDR1 is MNHNS and CDR2 SASEGT. The CDR3 contains 15 residues. The chain's CDR3 is CASTKQGAAFTEAFF. The CDR3 DNA is TGTGCCAGCACCAAACAGGGGGCTGCGTTCACTGAAGCTTTCTTT.

The sample holds one count of this clone. This chain links TRBV5-1 with TRBJ1-6; no clear D. The CDR3 has 14 amino acids. Germline values: CDR1 SGHRS, CDR2 YFSETQ. The germline V and J ends were trimmed by 4 bases and 6 bases, with 11 bases remaining between them. The CDR3 protein is CASSLLTVNSPLHF. CDR3 nucleotide sequence: TGCGCCAGCAGCCTCCTAACAGTTAATTCACCCCTCCACTTT.

The chain couples TRBV19 to TRBJ2-5; no definite D call. The V gene's germline CDR1 is LNHDA and CDR2 SQIVND (reference sequence). The CDR3 spans 11 residues. Trimming took 3 bases from V and 7 from J, leaving 6 bases between them. The CDR3 reads CASSIGPTQYF. The CDR3 coding sequence is TGTGCCAGTAGTATTGGCCCGACCCAGTACTTC.

This clone was found a few times. The genes are TRBV28 and TRBJ1-6; TRBD1 is a possible D gene (6 bases). V lost 6 bases, J lost 10 bases, and 16 bases lay in between. This CDR3 is 14 amino acids long. CDR1 and CDR2 (germline): MDHEN, SYDVKM. The CDR3 bases are TGTGCCAGCAGATACAGGGTAGGCAGCTCACCCCTCCACTTT. Protein: CASRYRVGSSPLHF. The whole variable domain, remainder taken from reference TRBV28 and TRBJ1-6, is DVKVTQSSRYLVKRTGEKVFLECVQDMDHENMFWYRQDPGLGLRLIYFSYDVKMKEKGDIPEGYSVSREKKERFSLILESASTNQTSMYLCASRYRVGSSPLHFGNGTRLTVT.

The CDR3, as DNA: TGTGCCAGCAGCTTGGCAGTTACTAGCGGAAACGGGGAGCTGTTTTTT. Protein sequence: CASSLAVTSGNGELFF. This chain uses TRBV5-4 with TRBJ2-2, with TRBD2 matching 8 bases. Germline CDR1 is SGHNT and CDR2 is YYREEE (reference sequence). The CDR3 consists of 16 residues. The junction had 8 bases not matched to a gene; V was cut back by 0 bases and J by 7 bases. The complete variable domain, with remaining parts taken from reference TRBV5-4 and TRBJ2-2, reads ETGVTQSPTHLIKTRGQQVTLRCSSQSGHNTVSWYQQALGQGPQFIFQYYREEENGRGNFPPRFSGLQFPNYSSELNVNALELDDSALYLCASSLAVTSGNGELFFGEGSRLTVL.